This T cell receptor (beta chain) is drawn from a study of T cells in localized non-small cell lung cancer. Produced via immunoSEQ multiplex PCR; TCRdb's table is partial and in-frame only. The table records around 92,000 clones, more than 75% of them present only once. Regarding the study as a whole: Adjacent lung held a median 57 of the top 100 tumor clones. Uninvolved adjacent lung had higher T cell clonality than tumor and all other tissues. Longer overall survival was associated with a higher density of T cells in the blood. The tumor had only one region sequenced, so heterogeneity remains possible.

Notes on this clone: Antigen: not known.

The V segment lost 4 bases and the J segment 5 bases; nucleotides outside the gene matches: 5. Germline CDR1 reads SGHNT; CDR2 reads YYREEE (reference sequence). CDR3 length: 14 residues. The sequence was collected from a woman aged 35 to 69 with stage II squamous cell lung carcinoma. The genes are TRBV5-4 and TRBJ1-5, with TRBD1 matching 8 bases. Sequencing was performed on PBMCs, taken before any cancer treatment. The CDR3 bases are TGTGCCAGCAGCGCCGACAGGGGAGATCAGCCCCAGCATTTT. This sequence encodes CASSADRGDQPQHF.